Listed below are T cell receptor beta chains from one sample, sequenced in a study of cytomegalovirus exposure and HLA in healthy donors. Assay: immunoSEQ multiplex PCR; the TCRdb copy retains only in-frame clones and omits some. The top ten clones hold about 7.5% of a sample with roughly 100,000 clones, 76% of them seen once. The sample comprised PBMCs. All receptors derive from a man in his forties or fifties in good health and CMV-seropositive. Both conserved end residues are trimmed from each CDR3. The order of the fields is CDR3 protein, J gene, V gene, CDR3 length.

CDR3: ASSQGPPSGTATDTQY; J: TRBJ2-3; V: TRBV4-1; length: 16
CDR3: ASSSGLAASGANVLT; J: TRBJ2-6; V: TRBV5-6; length: 15
CDR3: ASSLAGSGELF; J: TRBJ2-2; V: TRBV7-3; length: 11
CDR3: ASSWTGGTGELF; J: TRBJ2-2; V: TRBV5-1; length: 12
CDR3: ASSPRTSGRDEQF; J: TRBJ2-1; V: TRBV18; length: 13
CDR3: AWAPTLGAGNTIY; J: TRBJ1-3; V: TRBV30; length: 13
CDR3: ASSMSYLAKNIQY; J: TRBJ2-4; V: TRBV25-1; length: 13
CDR3: ASSLIGGNTEAF; J: TRBJ1-1; V: TRBV7-3; length: 12
CDR3: ASSPRSGSETQY; J: TRBJ2-5; V: TRBV9; length: 12
CDR3: ASSPRVERNYGYT; J: TRBJ1-2; V: TRBV9; length: 13
CDR3: ASSSGLTNTDTQY; J: TRBJ2-3; V: TRBV5-6; length: 13
CDR3: ASSYSTGRDTQY; J: TRBJ2-3; V: TRBV6-5; length: 12
CDR3: ASSVTPSGSSYNSPLH; J: TRBJ1-6; V: TRBV6-1; length: 16
CDR3: ASRDRGKFTQY; J: TRBJ2-3; V: TRBV28; length: 11
CDR3: ASSQERGTLGAEAF; J: TRBJ1-1; V: TRBV14; length: 14
CDR3: ASSLRGGDLYGYT; J: TRBJ1-2; V: TRBV5-4; length: 13
CDR3: SVQQGGGYT; J: TRBJ1-2; V: TRBV29-1; length: 9
CDR3: ASSLYNQPQH; J: TRBJ1-5; V: TRBV5-6; length: 10
CDR3: ASSLRQGGELF; J: TRBJ2-2; V: TRBV7-2; length: 11
CDR3: ASSIAGNTIY; J: TRBJ1-3; V: TRBV19; length: 10
CDR3: ASSSLAGRETQY; J: TRBJ2-5; V: TRBV19; length: 12
CDR3: ASSLMIGTGGTDTQY; J: TRBJ2-3; V: TRBV7-9; length: 15
CDR3: ASSTKTGQILYSNQPQH; J: TRBJ1-5; V: TRBV28; length: 17
CDR3: ASSLAGGGEDTQY; J: TRBJ2-3; V: TRBV9; length: 13
CDR3: ASSTDIYTDTQY; J: TRBJ2-3; V: TRBV9; length: 12
CDR3: ASSLGDRSYPGGYT; J: TRBJ1-2; V: TRBV5-1; length: 14
CDR3: ASRLAGHQETQY; J: TRBJ2-5; V: TRBV7-2; length: 12
CDR3: AISVGGGVTEQF; J: TRBJ2-1; V: TRBV10-3; length: 12
CDR3: ASSFTAGRGYT; J: TRBJ1-2; V: TRBV7-2; length: 11
CDR3: ASSFRASGRAPYTQY; J: TRBJ2-3; V: TRBV7-2; length: 15
CDR3: ASRSPTGGGSPLH; J: TRBJ1-6; V: TRBV6-5; length: 13
CDR3: ASSDTLPGNTEAF; J: TRBJ1-1; V: TRBV2; length: 13
CDR3: SVVPEHSGVPSSTDTQY; J: TRBJ2-3; V: TRBV29-1; length: 17
CDR3: ASSVVQGTSEQF; J: TRBJ2-1; V: TRBV9; length: 12
CDR3: ASSSLTSGRAATGELF; J: TRBJ2-2; V: TRBV5-1; length: 16
CDR3: ASSLGGGLAGLSEQF; J: TRBJ2-1; V: TRBV27; length: 15
CDR3: ASGWTGTSGNTIY; J: TRBJ1-3; V: TRBV27; length: 13
CDR3: ASSPGTGPHNEQF; J: TRBJ2-1; V: TRBV27; length: 13
CDR3: ATSLAAGYEQY; J: TRBJ2-7; V: TRBV15; length: 11
CDR3: ASSSPLAGVVTDTQY; J: TRBJ2-3; V: TRBV7-2; length: 15
CDR3: ASSGGSGRADEQF; J: TRBJ2-1; V: TRBV2; length: 13
CDR3: ASSLIGGTGEQY; J: TRBJ2-7; V: TRBV4-1; length: 12
CDR3: ASSYSKAPSGNTIY; J: TRBJ1-3; V: TRBV6-5; length: 14
CDR3: ASSYSPSGGTYEQY; J: TRBJ2-7; V: TRBV6-5; length: 14
CDR3: ASSPRRDSEAF; J: TRBJ1-1; V: TRBV18; length: 11
CDR3: ASSIEGTKVTDTQY; J: TRBJ2-3; V: TRBV19; length: 14
CDR3: ASSQDILTDNEQF; J: TRBJ2-1; V: TRBV4-3; length: 13
CDR3: ASSPPGGLYEQY; J: TRBJ2-7; V: TRBV18; length: 12
CDR3: ASNRDNGEKLF; J: TRBJ1-4; V: TRBV6-5; length: 11
CDR3: ASSFVFGRGEGEKLF; J: TRBJ1-4; V: TRBV28; length: 15
CDR3: ASSFAQFLDYGYT; J: TRBJ1-2; V: TRBV7-2; length: 13
CDR3: ASSLRGRSYNEQF; J: TRBJ2-1; V: TRBV7-9; length: 13
CDR3: SASLSYEQY; J: TRBJ2-7; V: TRBV20-1; length: 9
CDR3: SARRETEAF; J: TRBJ1-1; V: TRBV20-1; length: 9
CDR3: ASSEKGTIYYEQY; J: -; V: TRBV6-1; length: 13
CDR3: ASSQSMGRSGYT; J: TRBJ1-2; V: TRBV14; length: 12